These 18 T cell receptor beta chains originate from one sample sequenced in a study of sequential checkpoint blockade in melanoma. Treatment indicated: randomized to nivolumab then ipilimumab (arm A) or the reverse (arm B). Produced via immunoSEQ multiplex PCR; TCRdb's table is partial and in-frame only. The profile shows 5,000 or so clones, 24% of them singletons. The sequencing used tumor tissue (inferred from file names), collected from a patient given nivolumab and ipilimumab in sequence. The receptor source for this set is a human donor with melanoma.

The chain has TRBV11-3 and TRBJ2-2, with D possibly TRBD2 on 5 matching bases. The V end was cut by 3 bases, the J end by 5 bases, with 16 bases between. Germline CDR1 and CDR2: SGHNT and YENEEA. This CDR3 is built from 16 residues. The CDR3, as DNA: TGTGCCAGCAGCTTTGCGCGGACTCCGGGTACCGGGGAGCTGTTTTTT. Amino acids: CASSFARTPGTGELFF.

This clone was seen more than once but under ten times. J is TRBJ1-3 and V is TRBV30; D ambiguous. The CDR3 is made up of 13 amino acids. Germline V lookup: CDR1 GTSNPN, CDR2 SVGIG (reference sequence). V was trimmed by 0 bases and J by 4 bases, leaving 7 bases between them. For the CDR3, the DNA is TGTGCCTGGAGTGTAAGTCACGGAAACACCATATATTTT. This gives the protein CAWSVSHGNTIYF.

V usage is TRBV9 and J usage is TRBJ2-5; TRBD1 agrees at 7 bases. CDR3 length: 15 amino acids. V was clipped by 3 bases and J by 5 bases; unmatched bases: 10. Germline CDR1 is SGDLS and CDR2 is YYNGEE. The CDR3 sequence is CASSAAGGYGETQYF. Written as DNA, the CDR3 is TGTGCCAGCAGCGCCGCAGGGGGATACGGGGAGACCCAGTACTTC. The variable domain in full, completed from reference TRBV9 and TRBJ2-5, reads DSGVTQTPKHLITATGQRVTLRCSPRSGDLSVYWYQQSLDQGLQFLIQYYNGEERAKGNILERFSAQQFPDLHSELNLSSLELGDSALYFCASSAAGGYGETQYFGPGTRLLVL.

The chain recombines TRBV14 with TRBJ2-7; no firm D call. The V end lost 4 bases, the J end lost 4 bases, and 14 bases lay between the germline ends. This CDR3 is 14 amino acids long. Germline V CDR1 and CDR2: SGHDN, FVKESK. The DNA of the CDR3 is TGTGCCAGCAGCCCCGGGTCTCGCTTATACGAGCAGTACTTC. Protein sequence: CASSPGSRLYEQYF.

This clone was recorded many times. DNA for the CDR3: TGTGCCAGCAGCTTAGGGGCAGGGGTGTACCAAGAGACCCAGTACTTC. It encodes CASSLGAGVYQETQYF. The genes are TRBV11-3 and TRBJ2-5; D is possibly TRBD1 (6 bases). In germline, CDR1 is SGHNT, CDR2 YENEEA. Between the trimmed V and J ends, which lost 1 base and 0 bases, there was a span of 12 bases. The length of the CDR3 is 16 residues. The complete variable domain, with remaining parts taken from reference TRBV11-3 and TRBJ2-5, reads EAGVVQSPRYKIIEKKQPVAFWCNPISGHNTLYWYLQNLGQGPELLIRYENEEAVDDSQLPKDRFSAERLKGVDSTLKIQPAELGDSAVYLCASSLGAGVYQETQYFGPGTRLLVL.

Notes on this clone: The junction departs from the called germline gene at one end, perhaps through a read error. The chain joins TRBV19 to TRBJ1-2; TRBD1 might be the D (6 bases). Germline V gives CDR1 LNHDA, CDR2 SQIVND (reference sequence). This CDR3 is 15 amino acids long. The CDR3 region is CASSRGGVRNYGYTF. The CDR3 region has the DNA TGTGCCAGCAGTAGGGGGGGGGTTCGGAACTATGGCTACACCTTC.

The table lists this clone with a few counts. The chain couples TRBV19 to TRBJ2-7, with D tentatively TRBD1 (6 bases). V dropped 5 bases and J dropped 1 base, with 15 bases sitting between them. The CDR3 has 15 amino acids. Germline V gene sequence: CDR1 LNHDA, CDR2 SQIVND (reference sequence). The CDR3 protein is CASSSSGHPSYEQYF. The CDR3 DNA reads TGTGCCAGTAGTTCCTCGGGACACCCTTCCTACGAGCAGTACTTC.

The V call is TRBV11-3, the J call TRBJ1-1; 7 nucleotides match TRBD1. This CDR3 has 15 residues. V lost 7 bases, J lost 1 base, and 9 bases stayed unmatched. Germline V CDR1 and CDR2: SGHNT, YENEEA. CDR3 nucleotides: TGTGCCAGCACCCCCGTCTCAGGGGGGAACACTGAAGCTTTCTTT. Encoded protein: CASTPVSGGNTEAFF.

This clone was observed a few times. The rearrangement uses TRBV11-3 and TRBJ1-4; TRBD1 might be the D (6 bases). Trimming removed 1 base at V and 3 bases at J, with 21 bases between. This CDR3 spans 19 amino acids. CDR1 SGHNT and CDR2 YENEEA come from the germline V gene. The CDR3 DNA is TGTGCCAGCAGCTTAGGTGAGGGGGACATCCGAACCCCTAATGAAAAACTGTTTTTT. Translated: CASSLGEGDIRTPNEKLFF.

For the CDR3, the DNA is TGTGCCAGCAGTGGGAAGGACTACGAGCAGTACTTC. Its protein product is CASSGKDYEQYF. The chain employs TRBV6-8 and TRBJ2-7; no definite D call. The V gene lost 5 bases and the J gene lost 3 bases, with 8 bases spanning the gap. This CDR3 has 12 residues. CDR1 is MNHGY and CDR2 is SAAAGT in the germline V gene.

The chain is built from TRBV6-8 and TRBJ1-1, with D unresolved. Between the trimmed V and J ends, which lost 6 bases and 6 bases, there was a span of 14 bases. CDR3 size: 13 residues. Germline V gene lookup returns CDR1 MNHGY and CDR2 SAAAGT. CDR3 region: CASRDASIAEAFF. The CDR3 nucleotides read TGTGCCAGCAGGGATGCAAGTATAGCTGAAGCTTTCTTT.

This clone was seen more than once but under ten times. This chain connects TRBV30 to TRBJ1-2; no firm D call. Germline V lookup: CDR1 GTSNPN, CDR2 SVGIG (reference sequence). The CDR3 has 13 amino acids. V was trimmed by 2 bases and J by 0 bases, leaving 7 bases between them. CDR3 residues: CAWSHGTNYGYTF. As DNA, the CDR3 is TGTGCCTGGAGTCATGGGACTAACTATGGCTACACCTTC.

The V gene is TRBV6-8, the J gene TRBJ1-6; D not certain. This CDR3 spans 14 amino acids. Germline V gene lookup returns CDR1 MNHGY and CDR2 SAAAGT. V was cut by 7 bases and J by 8 bases, with 15 bases left in between. The CDR3 loop is CASTVKASYSPLHF. The CDR3 DNA follows: TGTGCCAGCACCGTGAAAGCCTCCTATTCACCCCTCCACTTT.

The chain is built from TRBV5-1 and TRBJ2-3, with D perhaps TRBD2 (5 bases). In germline, CDR1 is SGHRS, CDR2 YFSETQ. Between the trimmed V and J ends, which lost 3 bases and 4 bases, there was a span of 15 bases. The CDR3 consists of 15 residues. CDR3 DNA: TGCGCCAGCAGCTCCTTCCAGAGGGCCTCAGATACGCAGTATTTT. Its protein is CASSSFQRASDTQYF.

This clone is medium-sized. The V gene is TRBV6-8, the J gene TRBJ2-5, with D maybe TRBD1 (6 bases). The germline V gene has CDR1 MNHGY and CDR2 SAAAGT. The CDR3 contains 14 residues. The V gene lost 5 bases and the J gene lost 5 bases, with 15 bases spanning the gap. The CDR3 is CASSQGQRAETQYF. CDR3 DNA: TGTGCCAGCAGTCAAGGACAGAGGGCGGAGACCCAGTACTTC.

The sample holds a few counts of this clone. The rearrangement uses TRBV11-3 and TRBJ2-3, with 13 nucleotides matching TRBD2. The CDR3 spans 16 residues. The V segment lost 4 bases and the J segment 5 bases; nucleotides outside the gene matches: 6. Germline V gives CDR1 SGHNT, CDR2 YENEEA. CDR3 residues: CASSYGTSGAGDTQYF. In nucleotides, the CDR3 is TGTGCCAGCAGCTACGGGACTAGCGGGGCTGGAGATACGCAGTATTTT.

This clone was counted many times. The sequence runs out 1 residue before the end of the CDR3; the remainder is reconstructed from the germline J gene. The gene calls are TRBV10-3 and TRBJ1-1, with D possibly TRBD1 on 5 matching bases. CDR1 is ENHRY and CDR2 is SYGVKD in the germline V gene. V shed 2 bases and J shed 1 base, with 8 bases lying between them. CDR3 length: 14 amino acids. CDR3 DNA, as far as it was read: TGTGCCATCAGTGAGCCGACAGCGAACACTGAAGCTTTC. Its protein is CAISEPTANTEAF. The whole CDR3 protein is CAISEPTANTEAFF.

This clone was counted a few times. The genes are TRBV6-8 and TRBJ1-5; TRBD1 matches at 9 bases. Losses at the gene ends were 4 bases for V and 6 bases for J; bases not matched to a gene: 4. From germline, CDR1 is MNHGY and CDR2 SAAAGT. The CDR3 totals 14 residues. The CDR3 protein is CASSSGTGSQPQHF. The CDR3 DNA is TGTGCCAGCAGTTCCGGGACAGGGAGTCAGCCCCAGCATTTT.